The clone carrying this T cell receptor beta chain came up many times. Trimming removed 4 bases from V and 8 bases from J; junction bases left unmatched: 7. This CDR3 contains 15 residues. This record comes from a study of quantifying T cell responses using KT2 cells. In the study overall: TCR alpha and beta constant-region primers primed reverse transcription of RNA.

Each cDNA got a UMI-containing oligo ligated at its 3' end. An equimolar mix of RC1.1 and RC1.2 primed the beta chain across TRBC1 and TRBC2. TCR alpha and beta chains were handled separately starting at the second PCR. MiXCR, applied by TCRdb to the UMI-ligation and nested PCR reads, yields one record per CDR3 protein. The data show roughly 51,000 distinct CDR3 sequences, around an eighth seen once. The chain uses TRBV12-3 or TRBV12-4 and TRBJ2-1; 11 bases map to TRBD1. The specimen was PBMCs spiked with cells of the T cell clone KT2. The clonotype originates from a human donor. CDR3 nucleotides: TGTGCCAGCAGTTCATCCGGGACAGGGGGTTATGAGCAGTTCTTC. This codes for CASSSSGTGGYEQFF.